The 26 T cell receptor beta chains reported below all come from one sample, sequenced in a study of follicular helper T cells after annual influenza vaccination. Sample time point: 2015-2016 season, pre-vaccination. Using immunoSEQ multiplex PCR, the repertoire was profiled, and TCRdb retains in-frame clones only, with some absent. Among approximately 2,100 clones listed, around 87% were seen once. The sample consisted of CXCR5- memory CD4+ T cells sorted from blood, taken on the day of influenza vaccination. Every receptor here comes from an adult who received the influenza vaccine.

The rearrangement uses TRBV7-2 and TRBJ2-2; TRBD2 matches 9 bases. The germline V gene has CDR1 SGHTA and CDR2 FQGNSA. The CDR3 has 18 amino acids. V was pared by 4 bases and J by 1 base, with 10 bases of the junction left unmatched. CDR3 sequence: CASSSTLAGSLNTGELFF. The CDR3 DNA is TGTGCCAGCAGCTCGACCCTAGCGGGGAGTCTGAACACCGGGGAGCTGTTTTTT.

V and J are TRBV21-1 and TRBJ1-5; the table's D call, TRBD1, has no DNA check behind it. TRBV21-1 represents a pseudogene. This CDR3 is 17 amino acids long. The CDR3 DNA sequence: TGTGCCAGCAGCAAAGCTAAGACAGGGGATAGCAATCAGCCCCAGCATTTT. Its protein is CASSKAKTGDSNQPQHF.

The chain couples TRBV7-9 to TRBJ1-2; D remains unclear. From germline, CDR1 is SEHNR and CDR2 FQNEAQ (reference sequence). Deletions cut 1 base from V and 2 bases from J, with 8 bases between. This CDR3 is built from 14 residues. In DNA, the CDR3 is TGTGCCAGCAGCTTAGGACGGGAGAACTATGGCTACACCTTC. This translates into CASSLGRENYGYTF. Drawing the rest from reference TRBV7-9 and TRBJ1-2, the complete variable domain is DTGVSQNPRHKITKRGQNVTFRCDPISEHNRLYWYRQTLGQGPEFLTYFQNEAQLEKSRLLSDRFSAERPKGSFSTLEIQRTEQGDSAMYLCASSLGRENYGYTFGSGTRLTVV.

The V gene is TRBV18, the J gene TRBJ2-7; 8 bases match TRBD1. There are 16 residues in the CDR3. Germline trimming cut 4 bases from V and 0 bases from J; bases unmatched to any gene: 8. Per germline, CDR1 KGHSH and CDR2 LQKENI. Here the CDR3 reads CASSLNRDRNSYEQYF. The CDR3 coding sequence is TGTGCCAGCTCACTGAACCGGGACAGGAACTCCTACGAGCAGTACTTC.

CDR3 nucleotides: TGTGCCAGCAGTGAAAGGACACTCAATAGCAATCAGCCCCAGCATTTT. Translated, it gives CASSERTLNSNQPQHF. V is TRBV6-1 and J is TRBJ1-5; D is perhaps TRBD1 (5 bases). The CDR3 runs to 16 residues. Germline CDR1 and CDR2: MNHNS and SASEGT. V shed 2 bases and J shed 0 bases, with 11 bases lying between them.

The CDR3 sequence is CATREDSYNEQFF. For the CDR3, the DNA is TGTGCCACAAGAGAGGACAGCTACAATGAGCAGTTCTTC. The V gene is TRBV19, the J gene TRBJ2-1; a possible D gene is TRBD1 (6 bases). CDR1 is LNHDA, CDR2 SQIVND, per germline (reference sequence). Trimming removed 10 bases from V and 3 bases from J, with 13 bases in between. The CDR3 is made up of 13 amino acids.

This clone came up once. The chain recombines TRBV7-2 with TRBJ2-1; a weak D match, TRBD2 (6 bases). The CDR3 covers 14 residues. Germline CDR1 reads SGHTA; CDR2 reads FQGNSA. V lost 5 bases and J lost 0, with 8 bases in between. CDR3 nucleotide sequence: TGTGCCAGCAGCCCGGACTACTCCTACAATGAGCAGTTCTTC. The encoded protein is CASSPDYSYNEQFF.

The J gene is TRBJ2-5, the V gene TRBV4-1; tentative D call: TRBD2 (5 bases). Germline lookup yields CDR1 MGHRA and CDR2 YSYEKL. The CDR3 consists of 17 residues. V was clipped by 1 base and J by 0 bases, with 15 bases between them. CDR3 in amino acids: CASSQVSFWENQETQYF. DNA for the CDR3: TGCGCCAGCAGCCAAGTGTCCTTTTGGGAGAACCAAGAGACCCAGTACTTC.

V and J are TRBV10-2 and TRBJ1-3; D is ambiguous. V was trimmed by 1 base and J by 4 bases, leaving 14 bases between them. The germline V gene has CDR1 WSHSY and CDR2 SAAADI. This CDR3 region has 16 residues. The CDR3: CASSEFGNLRGNTIYF. The CDR3 nucleotides are TGCGCCAGCAGTGAGTTTGGTAATCTGAGGGGAAACACCATATATTTT.

This clone appeared a single time. This chain uses TRBV19 with TRBJ1-4, with D maybe TRBD1 (5 bases). CDR3 length equals 15 residues. Trimming took off 3 bases at V and 2 bases at J, with 10 bases between the two ends. The germline V gene has CDR1 LNHDA and CDR2 SQIVND (reference sequence). This chain's CDR3 is CASSISGDTNEKLFF. In nucleotides, the CDR3 is TGTGCCAGTAGTATCTCCGGGGACACTAATGAAAAACTGTTTTTT.

The chain carries TRBV18 and TRBJ2-3; possibly TRBD1 or TRBD2 for D (5 bases each). The CDR3 totals 15 residues. CDR1 is KGHSH and CDR2 is LQKENI in the germline V gene. V lost 3 bases and J lost 2, with 12 bases in between. In DNA form, the CDR3 reads TGTGCCAGCTCACCGCTTCCGGGGCTCACAGATACGCAGTATTTT. Translating gives CASSPLPGLTDTQYF.

This sequence joins TRBV19 and TRBJ1-6, with TRBD1 matching 7 bases. The CDR3 sequence is 16 residues long. CDR1 is LNHDA and CDR2 is SQIVND in the germline V gene (reference sequence). J lost 2 bases, V lost 3 bases, and 4 bases had no gene match. CDR3 in DNA: TGTGCCAGTAGTATGACAGGGTACACCTATAATTCACCCCTCCACTTT. Translated, it gives CASSMTGYTYNSPLHF.

The chain has TRBV27 and TRBJ1-2; no clear D gene. The V end was cut by 3 bases, the J end by 5 bases, with 10 bases between. This CDR3 has 13 amino acids. Germline CDR1 is MNHEY and CDR2 is SMNVEV (reference sequence). CDR3 sequence: CASSFDGRYGYTF. The DNA for the CDR3 is TGTGCCAGCAGTTTTGACGGCCGATATGGCTACACCTTC.

The V and J genes are TRBV5-1 and TRBJ1-2; 7 bases are shared with TRBD1. V trimming: 4 bases; J trimming: 4 bases; junction bases outside the gene matches: 4. From germline, CDR1 is SGHRS and CDR2 YFSETQ. The CDR3 is made up of 13 amino acids. Here the CDR3 reads CASSLDRAYGYTF. The CDR3 DNA sequence: TGCGCCAGCAGCCTTGACAGGGCCTATGGCTACACCTTC. The full variable domain, completed using reference TRBV5-1 and TRBJ1-2, is KAGVTQTPRYLIKTRGQQVTLSCSPISGHRSVSWYQQTPGQGLQFLFEYFSETQRNKGNFPGRFSGRQFSNSRSEMNVSTLELGDSALYLCASSLDRAYGYTFGSGTRLTVV.

V and J are TRBV7-6 and TRBJ2-3; no clear D gene. V dropped 5 bases and J dropped 8 bases, with 23 bases sitting between them. Germline V gives CDR1 SGHVS, CDR2 FNYEAQ. The CDR3 is 16 amino acids. CDR3 amino acids: CASSPSLGGPAGTQYF. CDR3 coding DNA: TGTGCCAGCAGCCCCTCCTTGGGCGGACCGGCCGGTACGCAGTATTTT.

Here the CDR3 DNA reads TGTGCCAGCAGCCTGTTTACAGGGGAGGCCTATGGCTACACCTTC. Translated: CASSLFTGEAYGYTF. V and J are TRBV5-4 and TRBJ1-2; TRBD1 aligns across 7 bases. This CDR3 has 15 residues. Germline-derived CDR1 and CDR2 are SGHNT and YYREEE (reference sequence). With V trimmed by 4 bases and J by 4 bases, 10 bases remained unmatched.

CDR3 nucleotide sequence: TGTGCCAGCACCCGGGACAACTCCTACGAGCAGTACTTC. Its protein is CASTRDNSYEQYF. This chain links TRBV6-1 with TRBJ2-7, with a weak D call TRBD1 (6 bases). The V end lost 7 bases, the J end lost 0 bases, and 10 bases lay between the germline ends. Per germline, CDR1 MNHNS and CDR2 SASEGT. The CDR3 totals 13 residues.

CDR3 DNA sequence: TGTGCCAGCAGCACCCTAGGACAGGGGTCGGCAGATACGCAGTATTTT. Translating it yields CASSTLGQGSADTQYF. The chain has TRBV6-4 and TRBJ2-3; 9 positions match TRBD1. Germline trimming cut 6 bases from V and 4 bases from J; bases unmatched to any gene: 11. Per the germline V gene, CDR1 is MRHNA and CDR2 is SNTAGT. The CDR3 loop spans 16 amino acids.

This chain connects TRBV2 to TRBJ2-7, with 12 bases matching TRBD2. Germline assignment: CDR1 SNHLY and CDR2 FYNNEI. CDR3 length: 15 residues. Unmatched junction bases numbered 9, after V lost 6 bases and J lost 6 bases. The DNA of the CDR3 is TGTGCCAGCAGACTCGGACTAGCGGGATTAGGCGAGCAGTACTTC. This codes for CASRLGLAGLGEQYF.

The V call is TRBV28, the J call TRBJ2-7, with D perhaps TRBD1 (6 bases). The V and J ends lost 0 bases and 5 bases respectively, with 14 bases between them. Germline loops: CDR1 MDHEN, CDR2 SYDVKM. This CDR3 is built from 15 residues. The CDR3 coding sequence is TGTGCCAGCAGTTTATGGAAAGGGACAATCAACGAGCAGTACTTC. Translation: CASSLWKGTINEQYF.

The chain employs TRBV4-2 and TRBJ1-6, with D unresolved. The CDR3 has 16 amino acids. Per germline, CDR1 LGHNA and CDR2 YNFKEQ. The ends were cut back, 1 base at V and 8 bases at J, with 15 bases in the middle. The CDR3 reads CASSQAPRRLDSPLHF. CDR3 in DNA: TGTGCCAGCAGCCAAGCCCCCCGGAGGTTGGATTCACCCCTCCACTTT.

The chain couples TRBV28 to TRBJ2-7, with 8 bases aligning to TRBD1. The V gene's germline CDR1 is MDHEN and CDR2 SYDVKM. V dropped 5 bases and J dropped 3; count of bases not matched to a gene: 9. CDR3 length: 15 amino acids. The CDR3 coding sequence is TGTGCCAGCAGTACCTCCGGGACAGGATACTACGAGCAGTACTTC. It encodes CASSTSGTGYYEQYF.

The gene calls are TRBV6-5 and TRBJ2-5; TRBD2 aligns across 13 bases. Trimming cost V 4 bases and J 5 bases; bases outside gene matches: 7. The CDR3 spans 16 residues. Germline V CDR1 and CDR2: MNHEY, SVGAGI. CDR3 coding DNA: TGTGCCAGCAGTTCGGGACTAGCGGGGTCTCTGGAGACCCAGTACTTC. Its protein product is CASSSGLAGSLETQYF.

This rearrangement joins TRBV5-5 to TRBJ1-2; 10 bases fit TRBD1. The length of the CDR3 is 14 residues. The V gene end was trimmed by 4 bases and the J gene end by 8 bases; junction bases not matched to a gene: 8. The germline V gene has CDR1 SGHKS and CDR2 YYEKEE (reference sequence). CDR3 loop: CASSATGGVGGYTF. The CDR3 nucleotides read TGTGCCAGCAGCGCGACAGGGGGCGTAGGGGGCTACACCTTC.

The rearrangement links TRBV28 to TRBJ2-5, with D perhaps matching TRBD2 (7 bases). The end of the DNA is better explained by TRBJ2-7, so the J call may be wrong. CDR3 length equals 15 residues. Germline V gives CDR1 MDHEN, CDR2 SYDVKM. The CDR3 spells CASSTFIGGGYEQYF. CDR3 bases: TGTGCCAGCAGCACTTTTATAGGGGGGGGGTACGAGCAGTACTTC.

The CDR3 bases are TGTGCCAGCAGCGTAGGCGTGGGGGGTCAGAACACTGAAGCTTTCTTT. Translated: CASSVGVGGQNTEAFF. The chain combines TRBV9 with TRBJ1-1; perhaps TRBD1 as D (5 bases). Germline V gene sequence: CDR1 SGDLS, CDR2 YYNGEE. The CDR3 consists of 16 residues. V was cut by 0 bases and J by 1 base, with 13 bases left in between.